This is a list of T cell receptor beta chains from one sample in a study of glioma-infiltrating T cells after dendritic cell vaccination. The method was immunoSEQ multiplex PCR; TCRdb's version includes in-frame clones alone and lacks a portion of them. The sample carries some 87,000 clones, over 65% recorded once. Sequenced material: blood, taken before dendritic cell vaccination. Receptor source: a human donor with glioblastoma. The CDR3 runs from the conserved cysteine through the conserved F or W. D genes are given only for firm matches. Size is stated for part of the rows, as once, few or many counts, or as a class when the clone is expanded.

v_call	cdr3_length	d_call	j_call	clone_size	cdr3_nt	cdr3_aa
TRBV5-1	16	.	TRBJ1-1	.	TGCGCCAGCAGCTTGGAGGCGACCCAGCGGAACACTGAAGCTTTCTTT	CASSLEATQRNTEAFF
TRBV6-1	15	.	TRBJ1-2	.	TGTGCCAGCAGTACCGACGGGAGAGCTAACTATGGCTACACCTTC	CASSTDGRANYGYTF
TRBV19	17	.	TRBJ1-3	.	TGTGCCAGTAGTATTCGGTGGGGCCCTTCCTCTGGAAACACCATATATTTT	CASSIRWGPSSGNTIYF
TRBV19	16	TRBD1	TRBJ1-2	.	TGTGCCAGTAGTATAATAGAGACAGGGGGTGTATATGGCTACACCTTC	CASSIIETGGVYGYTF
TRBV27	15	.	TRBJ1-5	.	TGTGCCAGCAGTTTTGGCGGGGCGCCCCATCAGCCCCAGCATTTT	CASSFGGAPHQPQHF
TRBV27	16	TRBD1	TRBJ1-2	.	TGTGCCAGCAGTTTAGAGGGGACAGGGTTTTACTATGGCTACACCTTC	CASSLEGTGFYYGYTF
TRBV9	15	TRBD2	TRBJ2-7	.	TGTGCCAGCTCAAGACGAGTTAGCGGGGGCCACGAGCAGTACTTC	CASSRRVSGGHEQYF
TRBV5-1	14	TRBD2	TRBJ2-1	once	TGCGCCAGCAGCTTGGGCGGGAGTTGGTATGAGCAGTTCTTC	CASSLGGSWYEQFF
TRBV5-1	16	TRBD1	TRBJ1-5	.	TGCGCCAGCAGCTTGGGGGGACAGGGGCCGGAACAGCCCCAGCATTTT	CASSLGGQGPEQPQHF
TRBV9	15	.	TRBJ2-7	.	TGTGCCAGCAGCGTAGCTCCAGGGGCGGGCTACGAGCAGTACTTC	CASSVAPGAGYEQYF
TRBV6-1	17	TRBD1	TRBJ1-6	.	TGTGCCAGCAGTGAAAAGTCCGGGACAGCCTATAATTCACCCCTCCACTTT	CASSEKSGTAYNSPLHF
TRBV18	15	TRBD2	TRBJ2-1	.	TGTGCCAGCTCACCGGGACTAGAATGGCGGGATGAGCAGTTCTTC	CASSPGLEWRDEQFF
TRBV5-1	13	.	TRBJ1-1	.	TGCGCCAGCAGCTTGTGGCAGAACACTGAAGCTTTCTTT	CASSLWQNTEAFF
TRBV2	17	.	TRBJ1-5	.	TGTGCCAGCAGGACGACGCGTGACACCTATAGCAATCAGCCCCAGCATTTT	CASRTTRDTYSNQPQHF
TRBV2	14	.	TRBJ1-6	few	TGTGCCAGCAGTGGAAGGGCGGGTAATTCACCCCTCCACTTT	CASSGRAGNSPLHF
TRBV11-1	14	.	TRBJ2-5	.	TGTGCCAGCAGCTTCCGGGACAACCAAGAGACCCAGTACTTC	CASSFRDNQETQYF
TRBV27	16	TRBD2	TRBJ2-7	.	TGTGCCAGCACTACCCAAACTAGCGGGAACACCTACGAGCAGTACTTC	CASTTQTSGNTYEQYF
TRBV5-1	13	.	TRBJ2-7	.	TGCGCCAGCAGCCCGGACTCCCTCTACGAGCAGTACTTC	CASSPDSLYEQYF
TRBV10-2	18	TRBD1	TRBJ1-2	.	TGCGCCAGCAGTGAGACTCTCCCATCGGGACAGGGAAACTATGGCTACACCTTC	CASSETLPSGQGNYGYTF
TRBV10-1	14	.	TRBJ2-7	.	TGCGCCAGCAGAGTCAGCGAGATTTCCTACGAGCAGTACTTC	CASRVSEISYEQYF
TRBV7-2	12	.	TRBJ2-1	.	TGTGCCAGCAGCTCCCTAAGAGATGAGCAGTTCTTC	CASSSLRDEQFF
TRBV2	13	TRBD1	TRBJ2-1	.	TGTGCCAGCAGCGAACAGGGGGTCGATGAGCAGTTCTTC	CASSEQGVDEQFF
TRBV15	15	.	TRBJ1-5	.	TGTGCCACCAGCAGAGTTTACGGCGGGAATCAGCCCCAGCATTTT	CATSRVYGGNQPQHF
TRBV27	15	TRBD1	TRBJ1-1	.	TGTGCCAGCAGTTCTGCCTGGACAGGGGGCTCTGAAGCTTTCTTT	CASSSAWTGGSEAFF
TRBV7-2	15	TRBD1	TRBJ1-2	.	TGTGCCAGCAGCATAGTACCGACAGGGTCCTATGGCTACACCTTC	CASSIVPTGSYGYTF
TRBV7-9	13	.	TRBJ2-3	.	TGTGCCAGCAGCTTAGTCCTTACAGATACGCAGTATTTT	CASSLVLTDTQYF
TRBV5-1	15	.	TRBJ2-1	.	TGCGCCAGCAGCCCGGGGGGCCCGATCTACAATGAGCAGTTCTTC	CASSPGGPIYNEQFF
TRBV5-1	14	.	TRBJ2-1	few	TGCGCCAGCAGCCCCGCAGGTACTTTCCATGAGCAGTTCTTC	CASSPAGTFHEQFF
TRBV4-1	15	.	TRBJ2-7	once	TGCGCCAGCAGCCCTCCAGGGGGGTCTACCTACGAGCAGTACTTC	CASSPPGGSTYEQYF